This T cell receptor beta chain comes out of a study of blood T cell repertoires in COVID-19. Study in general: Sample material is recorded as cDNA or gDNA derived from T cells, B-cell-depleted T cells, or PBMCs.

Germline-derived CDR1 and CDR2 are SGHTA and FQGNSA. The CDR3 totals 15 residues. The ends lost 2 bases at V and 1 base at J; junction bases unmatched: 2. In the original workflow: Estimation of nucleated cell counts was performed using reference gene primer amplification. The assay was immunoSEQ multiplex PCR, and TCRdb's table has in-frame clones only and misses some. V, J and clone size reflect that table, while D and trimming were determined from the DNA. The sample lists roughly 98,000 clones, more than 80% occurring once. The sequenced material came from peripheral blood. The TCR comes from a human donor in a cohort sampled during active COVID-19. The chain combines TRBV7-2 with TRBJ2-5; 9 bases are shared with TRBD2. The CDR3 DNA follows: TGTGCCAGCAGCTTACAGCGGGGGGTCCAAGAGACCCAGTACTTC. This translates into CASSLQRGVQETQYF.